The text below deals with one T cell receptor beta chain. These data are taken from a study of blood T cell repertoires in COVID-19. As for the study in general: Sample material is recorded as cDNA or gDNA derived from T cells, B-cell-depleted T cells, or PBMCs.

The V gene's germline CDR1 is SGHRS and CDR2 YFSETQ. The V gene lost 0 bases and the J gene lost 1 base, with 7 bases spanning the gap. CDR3 length equals 14 residues. Here immunoSEQ multiplex PCR was the method, and the copy in TCRdb shows in-frame clones only, minus some. The table shows about 170,000 clones, with around 82% occurring only once. The source is a human donor with acute or convalescent COVID-19. The donor label of this sample is uncertain. The V gene is TRBV5-1, the J gene TRBJ1-1; D is perhaps TRBD1 (6 bases). Source material: peripheral blood. The CDR3: CASSLAGQNTEAFF. Written as DNA, the CDR3 is TGCGCCAGCAGCTTGGCGGGACAGAACACTGAAGCTTTCTTT.